Listed here are 23 T cell receptor beta chains from one sample, sequenced in a study of CD8 T cells in Susac syndrome. RNA, at roughly 0.5 to 1 ug, was reverse transcribed with random hexamers. TCRdb ran MiXCR on the immunoSEQ multiplex PCR reads and lists one entry per CDR3 protein. This repertoire shows about 76,000 distinct CDR3 sequences, approximately 93% found once; its top ten account for 0.35% to 0.55%. The specimen sequenced was CD8+ T cells from PBMCs. The receptors originated from a human donor with Susac syndrome.

This clonotype came up once. The V gene is TRBV27, the J gene TRBJ2-5; no firm D call. Germline V gene sequence: CDR1 MNHEY, CDR2 SMNVEV (reference sequence). Trimming cost V 8 bases and J 2 bases, with 6 bases left between them. This CDR3 has 11 residues. Here the CDR3 reads CASGPQETQYF. Written as DNA, the CDR3 is TGTGCCAGCGGACCACAAGAGACCCAGTACTTC.

The chain combines TRBV9 with TRBJ1-3; TRBD1 is a possible D gene (5 bases). The germline V gene has CDR1 SGDLS and CDR2 YYNGEE. The germline V and J ends were trimmed by 0 bases and 0 bases, with 16 bases remaining between them. This CDR3 region has 18 residues. The CDR3 region has the DNA TGTGCCAGCAGCGTAGGGACACTCGACCATTACTCTGGAAACACCATATATTTT. Translating gives CASSVGTLDHYSGNTIYF.

The chain joins TRBV7-2 to TRBJ2-2; 12 nucleotides line up with TRBD2. V was pared by 4 bases and J by 8 bases, with 8 bases of the junction left unmatched. The CDR3 is 16 residues long. Germline-derived CDR1 and CDR2 are SGHTA and FQGNSA. The CDR3 loop is CASSSPTSGSPGELFF. In DNA form, the CDR3 reads TGTGCCAGCAGCTCTCCGACTAGCGGGAGTCCGGGGGAGCTGTTTTTT.

The chain joins TRBV7-3 to TRBJ2-2; D not resolved. Trimming left V 4 bases short and J 2 bases short, with 17 bases between. The CDR3 sequence is 17 residues long. Germline V lookup: CDR1 SGHTA, CDR2 FQGTGA. The CDR3 here is CASSSRTATFNTGELFF. CDR3 in DNA: TGTGCCAGCAGCTCCCGAACAGCTACTTTTAACACCGGGGAGCTGTTTTTT.

The chain has TRBV6-5 and TRBJ2-2; D ambiguous. The CDR3 has 14 amino acids. The germline V gene encodes CDR1 MNHEY and CDR2 SVGAGI. V lost 6 bases, J lost 5 bases, and 13 bases lay in between. The CDR3 spells CASSKLDRTGELFF. In DNA form, the CDR3 reads TGTGCCAGCAGCAAATTGGACCGTACCGGGGAGCTGTTTTTT.

J is TRBJ2-1 and V is TRBV7-9; D possibly uses TRBD1 or TRBD2 (5 bases each). In germline, CDR1 is SEHNR, CDR2 FQNEAQ (reference sequence). The V end was cut by 5 bases, the J end by 5 bases, with 10 bases between. There are 13 residues in the CDR3. This CDR3 reads CASSPGTDNEQFF. In nucleotides, the CDR3 is TGTGCCAGCAGCCCCGGGACCGACAATGAGCAGTTCTTC.

The chain uses TRBV5-6 and TRBJ2-7; D perhaps matches TRBD2 (5 bases). The CDR3 runs to 15 residues. CDR1 and CDR2 (germline): SGHDT, YYEEEE. V lost 3 bases and J 5 bases, leaving 18 bases between the germline ends. CDR3 loop: CASSSTSDGFHEQYF. The CDR3 DNA reads as TGTGCCAGCAGCTCTACTAGTGACGGCTTCCACGAGCAGTACTTC.

This chain links TRBV12-3 or TRBV12-4 with TRBJ2-5; D is perhaps TRBD1 (5 bases). The CDR3 consists of 16 residues. V was shortened by 3 bases and J by 5 bases, with 19 bases between the two germline ends. DNA for the CDR3: TGTGCCAGCAGTTTTAGCTCTTCCCCAGGGATGGAGACCCAGTACTTC. Translation: CASSFSSSPGMETQYF.

This sequence joins TRBV4-3 and TRBJ2-7; the D gene is possibly TRBD2 (5 bases). The CDR3 is made up of 14 amino acids. Per germline, CDR1 LGHNA and CDR2 YSLEER. V was clipped by 2 bases and J by 1 base, with 9 bases between them. Here the CDR3 DNA reads TGCGCCAGCAGCCAACAAGCGGATTCCTACGAGCAGTACTTC. It yields the protein CASSQQADSYEQYF.

This clonotype was recorded once. The V call is TRBV7-9, the J call TRBJ1-3; no reliable D call. The germline V gene encodes CDR1 SEHNR and CDR2 FQNEAQ (reference sequence). V lost 7 bases and J 3 bases, leaving 13 bases between the germline ends. The CDR3 runs to 14 residues. CDR3 nucleotides: TGTGCCAGCACCCCGGGTGGGCGTGGAAACACCATATATTTT. Translation: CASTPGGRGNTIYF.

The genes are TRBV28 and TRBJ1-1; D remains unclear. The germline V gene has CDR1 MDHEN and CDR2 SYDVKM. This CDR3 contains 17 residues. Trimming shortened V by 2 bases and J by 0 bases, and 16 bases separated the two germline ends. CDR3 DNA sequence: TGTGCCAGCAGTTTAATGTTTAAGACCAAGATGAACACTGAAGCTTTCTTT. Translation gives CASSLMFKTKMNTEAFF.

The J gene is TRBJ1-3, the V gene TRBV5-5, with a possible D match to TRBD1 (5 bases). This CDR3 region has 15 residues. Trimming stripped 1 base from V and 2 bases from J, with 10 bases between. The germline V gene encodes CDR1 SGHKS and CDR2 YYEKEE (reference sequence). This CDR3 reads CASSLLLGAGNTIYF. CDR3 nucleotides: TGTGCCAGCAGCTTGCTGTTGGGGGCTGGAAACACCATATATTTT. Filled out from reference TRBV5-5 and TRBJ1-3, the complete variable domain reads DAGVTQSPTHLIKTRGQQVTLRCSPISGHKSVSWYQQVLGQGPQFIFQYYEKEERGRGNFPDRFSARQFPNYSSELNVNALLLGDSALYLCASSLLLGAGNTIYFGEGSWLTVV.

The chain links TRBV6-6 to TRBJ1-1; D may be TRBD1 (5 bases). CDR1 MNHNY and CDR2 SVGAGI come from the germline V gene (reference sequence). Trimming shortened V by 2 bases and J by 3 bases, and 10 bases separated the two germline ends. The CDR3 consists of 14 residues. The CDR3: CASSYGARYTEAFF. CDR3 in DNA: TGTGCCAGCAGTTACGGGGCCAGGTACACTGAAGCTTTCTTT.

This clonotype appeared once. The chain combines TRBV10-3 with TRBJ2-3; 7 bases line up with TRBD2. Germline V CDR1 and CDR2: ENHRY, SYGVKD. The J segment lost 0 bases and the V segment lost 0 bases, leaving 12 bases of the junction unmatched. This CDR3 has 19 residues. CDR3 protein: CAISESKASAGASTDTQYF. CDR3 nucleotides: TGTGCCATCAGTGAGTCGAAAGCCAGCGCGGGAGCGAGCACAGATACGCAGTATTTT.

The chain couples TRBV7-6 to TRBJ2-5, with TRBD2 as a possible D gene (6 bases). This CDR3 has 16 amino acids. With 8 bases removed from V and 0 bases from J, the gap between germline ends came to 19 bases. Germline-derived CDR1 and CDR2 are SGHVS and FNYEAQ. CDR3 residues: CASGIQSGPYQETQYF. The DNA for the CDR3 is TGTGCCAGCGGAATCCAGAGCGGGCCGTACCAAGAGACCCAGTACTTC.

The chain recombines TRBV27 with TRBJ2-7, with 12 bases that match TRBD2. The CDR3 is made up of 16 amino acids. Germline assignment: CDR1 MNHEY and CDR2 SMNVEV (reference sequence). The V gene end was trimmed by 5 bases and the J gene end by 4 bases; junction bases not matched to a gene: 9. Here the CDR3 reads CASSLTLAGGRYEQYF. As DNA, the CDR3 is TGTGCCAGCAGTCTAACGCTAGCGGGAGGGAGGTACGAGCAGTACTTC.

The chain's CDR3 is CASSRTGLNTEAFF. CDR3 bases: TGTGCCAGCAGCCGCACAGGGCTGAACACTGAAGCTTTCTTT. The rearrangement joins TRBV7-9 to TRBJ1-1, with D maybe TRBD1 (6 bases). The V end was cut by 5 bases, the J end by 0 bases, with 10 bases between. The CDR3 has 14 amino acids. The germline V gene has CDR1 SEHNR and CDR2 FQNEAQ (reference sequence).

As for this clonotype: One junction end does not reproduce the germline sequence, and a read error may be involved. The V call is TRBV6-1, the J call TRBJ2-1; TRBD2 aligns across 9 bases. Germline CDR1 and CDR2: MNHNS and SASEGT. The CDR3 sequence is 17 residues long. DNA for the CDR3: TGTGCCAACAGTCAACATACGAGCGGGGGGCCATACAATGAGCAGTTCTTC. Translated, it gives CANSQHTSGGPYNEQFF.

The chain links TRBV6-6 to TRBJ1-2, with 7 bases fitting TRBD1. This CDR3 has 13 amino acids. Germline V lookup: CDR1 MNHNY, CDR2 SVGAGI (reference sequence). Trimming took 2 bases from V and 6 from J; bases not matched to a gene: 3. CDR3 amino acids: CASSYDREDGYTF. CDR3 sequence (DNA): TGTGCCAGCAGTTACGACAGGGAGGATGGCTACACCTTC.

This sequence joins TRBV5-4 and TRBJ2-7; 9 bases match TRBD1. The CDR3 extends over 15 amino acids. Germline assignment: CDR1 SGHNT and CDR2 YYREEE (reference sequence). Losses at the gene ends were 5 bases for V and 6 bases for J; bases not matched to a gene: 12. This chain's CDR3 is CASSPPGQGYSEQYF. DNA of the CDR3: TGTGCCAGCAGTCCACCGGGACAGGGATATTCCGAGCAGTACTTC.

The J gene is TRBJ1-1, the V gene TRBV4-1; D is unresolved. The length of the CDR3 is 14 residues. Germline CDR1 reads MGHRA; CDR2 reads YSYEKL. Trimming cost V 0 bases and J 1 base, with 6 bases left between them. This CDR3 reads CASSQDSRNTEAFF. The CDR3 coding sequence is TGCGCCAGCAGCCAAGATAGTCGGAACACTGAAGCTTTCTTT.

This sequence joins TRBV19 and TRBJ2-3; TRBD1 might be the D (6 bases). The CDR3 is 13 amino acids. Trimming pared 3 bases from V and 6 bases from J, leaving 10 bases between. Germline V gene data show CDR1 as LNHDA and CDR2 as SQIVND (reference sequence). CDR3 sequence: CASSITGPDTQYF. The CDR3 DNA reads TGTGCCAGTAGTATTACAGGGCCGGATACGCAGTATTTT.

The V and J genes are TRBV5-4 and TRBJ1-1, with 8 bases fitting TRBD1. The CDR3 extends over 14 amino acids. The germline V gene encodes CDR1 SGHNT and CDR2 YYREEE (reference sequence). J was trimmed by 3 bases and V by 4 bases; bases with no gene match: 5. CDR3 DNA sequence: TGTGCCAGCAGCGGTCCGGGACAGGACACTGAAGCTTTCTTT. Protein product: CASSGPGQDTEAFF.